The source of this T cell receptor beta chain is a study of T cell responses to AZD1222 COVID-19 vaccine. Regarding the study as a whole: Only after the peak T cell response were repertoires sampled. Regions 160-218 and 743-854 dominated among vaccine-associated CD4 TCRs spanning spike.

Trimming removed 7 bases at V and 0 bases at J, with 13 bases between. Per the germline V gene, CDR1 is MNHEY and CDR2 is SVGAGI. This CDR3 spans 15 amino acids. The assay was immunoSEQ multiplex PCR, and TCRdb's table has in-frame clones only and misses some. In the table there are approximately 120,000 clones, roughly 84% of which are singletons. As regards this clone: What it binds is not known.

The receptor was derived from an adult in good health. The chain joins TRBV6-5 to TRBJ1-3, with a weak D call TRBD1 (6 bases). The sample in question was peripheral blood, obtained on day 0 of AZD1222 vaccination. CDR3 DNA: TGTGCCAGCACCCATGACAGGACCTCTGGAAACACCATATATTTT. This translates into CASTHDRTSGNTIYF.